Below are 29 T cell receptor beta chains sequenced from a single sample in a study of blood T cell repertoires in COVID-19. TCRdb keeps only in-frame clones here, not all; method: immunoSEQ multiplex PCR. This table has 400,000 to 500,000 clones, roughly 90% appearing once. Sequenced sample: PBMCs or T cells enriched from blood (not recorded which). The receptors originated from a middle-aged woman who had recovered from COVID-19.

For this clone: Other DNA sequences in the sample encode the same CDR3. The rearrangement links TRBV9 to TRBJ2-6; TRBD2 matches at 7 bases. V lost 2 bases, J lost 2 bases, and 1 base stayed unmatched. This CDR3 region has 15 residues. The germline V gene has CDR1 SGDLS and CDR2 YYNGEE. The CDR3 DNA is TGTGCCAGCAGCGTTGGGGGGGCTGGGGCCAACGTCCTGACTTTC. Protein: CASSVGGAGANVLTF. The full variable domain, completed using reference TRBV9 and TRBJ2-6, is DSGVTQTPKHLITATGQRVTLRCSPRSGDLSVYWYQQSLDQGLQFLIQYYNGEERAKGNILERFSAQQFPDLHSELNLSSLELGDSALYFCASSVGGAGANVLTFGAGSRLTVL.

The chain recombines TRBV7-8 with TRBJ1-4, with D possibly TRBD1 on 6 matching bases. The CDR3 consists of 15 residues. The V gene lost 2 bases and the J gene lost 5 bases, with 12 bases spanning the gap. Germline V gene data show CDR1 as SGHVS and CDR2 as FQNEAQ. CDR3: CASSLSTGGNEKLFF. CDR3 in DNA: TGTGCCAGCAGCTTATCGACAGGTGGGAATGAAAAACTGTTTTTT.

The chain joins TRBV15 to TRBJ2-7, with 12 nucleotides matching TRBD1. The CDR3 runs to 14 residues. Germline V gene sequence: CDR1 LNHNV, CDR2 YYDKDF (reference sequence). V lost 5 bases, J lost 6 bases, and 5 bases stayed unmatched. CDR3 nucleotides: TGTGCCACCAGCGGGGACAGGGGGCCGTTCGAGCAGTACTTC. Its translation is CATSGDRGPFEQYF.

This clone occurred a few times. V gene TRBV25-1 combines with J gene TRBJ1-4; TRBD1 is a possible D gene (5 bases). V lost 3 bases to trimming and J lost 0 bases, with 14 bases between them. The CDR3 consists of 17 residues. Per germline, CDR1 MGHDK and CDR2 SYGVNS. The CDR3 here is CASSEKKGPSTNEKLFF. CDR3 DNA sequence: TGTGCCAGCAGTGAGAAGAAGGGGCCGTCAACTAATGAAAAACTGTTTTTT.

This rearrangement joins TRBV11-3 to TRBJ2-7; 9 nucleotides align to TRBD2. CDR3 size: 16 residues. The V gene end was trimmed by 5 bases and the J gene end by 4 bases; junction bases not matched to a gene: 12. Germline V gives CDR1 SGHNT, CDR2 YENEEA. The CDR3 DNA sequence: TGTGCCAGCAGCCCCGGCGCTGCGGGAGGGCTTTACGAGCAGTACTTC. This gives the protein CASSPGAAGGLYEQYF.

This clone has just one count. The rearrangement links TRBV7-2 to TRBJ2-7; D may be TRBD1 (6 bases). Germline assignment: CDR1 SGHTA and CDR2 FQGNSA. V lost 5 bases and J 2 bases, leaving 19 bases between the germline ends. The CDR3 extends over 16 amino acids. CDR3 in amino acids: CASSLGAPQTTYEQYF. The CDR3 region has the DNA TGTGCCAGCAGCCTGGGGGCACCCCAAACTACCTACGAGCAGTACTTC.

The chain employs TRBV5-1 and TRBJ1-1, with D tentatively TRBD1 (5 bases). Trimming took 0 bases from V and 5 from J, leaving 17 bases between them. The CDR3 is 16 residues long. Looked up from germline, CDR1 is SGHRS and CDR2 is YFSETQ. The CDR3 here is CASSLGGQGGWTEAFF. DNA for the CDR3: TGCGCCAGCAGCTTGGGGGGCCAGGGAGGATGGACTGAAGCTTTCTTT.

The chain carries TRBV4-2 and TRBJ2-2; tentative D call: TRBD2 (6 bases). V lost 6 bases, J lost 4 bases, and 18 bases lay in between. Germline V gives CDR1 LGHNA, CDR2 YNFKEQ. The CDR3 is made up of 16 amino acids. The DNA for the CDR3 is TGTGCCAGCAGTTTTCTAGGAGGAGGGGTCACCGGGGAGCTGTTTTTT. Residues: CASSFLGGGVTGELFF.

The DNA of the CDR3 is TGTGCCACCAGTGACCCCGACGGGTACTCCTACAATGAGCAGTTCTTC. Protein: CATSDPDGYSYNEQFF. The rearrangement uses TRBV24-1 and TRBJ2-1; no firm D call. Trimming removed 4 bases from V and 0 bases from J, with 12 bases in between. This CDR3 region has 16 residues. Germline CDR1 and CDR2: KGHDR and SFDVKD.

The rearrangement links TRBV12-3 or TRBV12-4 to TRBJ2-7, with 9 nucleotides matching TRBD1. With V trimmed by 2 bases and J by 7 bases, 3 bases remained unmatched. This CDR3 region has 13 residues. CDR3 sequence: CASSLRQGGEQYF. Written as DNA, the CDR3 is TGTGCCAGCAGTTTACGACAGGGGGGGGAGCAGTACTTC.

In its sample, this clone was seen once. V gene TRBV11-3 combines with J gene TRBJ2-1; the D gene is possibly TRBD1 (6 bases). CDR1 is SGHNT and CDR2 is YENEEA in the germline V gene. The V end lost 4 bases, the J end lost 8 bases, and 6 bases lay between the germline ends. The CDR3 runs to 11 residues. DNA for the CDR3: TGTGCCAGCAGCTCAGGGGATGAGCAGTTCTTC. It specifies CASSSGDEQFF.

This clone was observed a few times. The V and J genes are TRBV29-1 and TRBJ2-3; D ambiguous. The CDR3 loop spans 14 amino acids. Germline V CDR1 and CDR2: SQVTM, ANQGSEA. V was trimmed by 0 bases and J by 2 bases, leaving 9 bases between them. In DNA, the CDR3 is TGCAGCGTTGAAGATCTTGAGGTCACAGATACGCAGTATTTT. Amino acid sequence: CSVEDLEVTDTQYF.

The chain has TRBV7-9 and TRBJ1-4; 7 bases are shared with TRBD1. The germline CDR1 and CDR2 sequences are SEHNR and FQNEAQ (reference sequence). J lost 4 bases, V lost 5 bases, and 16 bases had no gene match. There are 18 residues in the CDR3. The CDR3 is CASSRLRFRDSLNEKLFF. The CDR3 nucleotides read TGTGCCAGCAGCCGACTTAGATTCAGGGACAGCCTTAATGAAAAACTGTTTTTT.

This clone was counted once. V and J are TRBV5-8 and TRBJ2-1, with 7 bases fitting TRBD2. This CDR3 comprises 15 residues. Germline V gene lookup returns CDR1 SGHTS and CDR2 YDEGEE. Unmatched junction bases numbered 6, after V lost 6 bases and J lost 0 bases. As DNA, the CDR3 is TGTGCCAGCACCCGGGGGGAGCCCTCCTACAATGAGCAGTTCTTC. Encoded protein: CASTRGEPSYNEQFF.

This chain connects TRBV29-1 to TRBJ2-1; weak D call: TRBD2 (7 bases). This CDR3 comprises 13 residues. CDR1 and CDR2 from the germline V gene are SQVTM and ANQGSEA. The V and J ends lost 6 bases and 9 bases respectively, with 18 bases between them. The CDR3 spells CSVQRGGAGEQFF. The CDR3 DNA follows: TGCAGCGTCCAGAGAGGGGGGGCTGGTGAGCAGTTCTTC.

J is TRBJ1-6 and V is TRBV6-5; 7 positions match TRBD1. Germline values: CDR1 MNHEY, CDR2 SVGAGI. The CDR3 contains 13 residues. Trimming took 7 bases from V and 7 from J; bases not matched to a gene: 4. CDR3 sequence reads: CASTGGGNSPLHF. The CDR3 DNA sequence: TGTGCCAGCACAGGGGGTGGAAATTCACCCCTCCACTTT.

The chain joins TRBV6-1 to TRBJ1-1; 7 bases line up with TRBD1. The CDR3 loop spans 16 amino acids. The germline V gene has CDR1 MNHNS and CDR2 SASEGT. J lost 5 bases, V lost 1 base, and 10 bases had no gene match. Written as DNA, the CDR3 is TGTGCCAGCAGTGAAGGGGGAGCAGGGGGTCGTACTGAAGCTTTCTTT. Translation gives CASSEGGAGGRTEAFF.

The chain is built from TRBV14 and TRBJ2-5, with 7 bases matching TRBD2. The CDR3 is made up of 15 amino acids. Germline V gene lookup returns CDR1 SGHDN and CDR2 FVKESK. The V and J ends lost 5 bases and 0 bases, in that order; junction bases with no gene match: 6. The CDR3, as DNA: TGTGCCAGCAGCGGAATACTAGCGAACCAAGAGACCCAGTACTTC. Encoded protein: CASSGILANQETQYF.

The chain carries TRBV11-2 and TRBJ1-1, with TRBD1 matching 11 bases. Germline-derived CDR1 and CDR2 are SGHAT and FQNNGV. The CDR3 has 16 residues. V lost 5 bases, J lost 4 bases, and 9 bases stayed unmatched. CDR3 in DNA: TGTGCCAGCAGCCCGACCGGGACAGGGGGTAGCACTGAAGCTTTCTTT. The encoded protein is CASSPTGTGGSTEAFF.

This CDR3 is CASSAPRQGRPNEKLFF. The CDR3 bases are TGTGCCAGCAGCGCCCCAAGGCAGGGTCGGCCTAATGAAAAACTGTTTTTT. The V and J genes are TRBV9 and TRBJ1-4; the D gene is possibly TRBD1 (5 bases). The V gene lost 3 bases and the J gene lost 3 bases, with 18 bases spanning the gap. Germline V CDR1 and CDR2: SGDLS, YYNGEE. CDR3 length: 17 residues.

V and J are TRBV7-8 and TRBJ1-4, with TRBD1 as a possible D gene (5 bases). CDR3 length equals 15 residues. V lost 5 bases to trimming and J lost 6 bases, with 16 bases between them. Germline V CDR1 and CDR2: SGHVS, FQNEAQ. This chain's CDR3 is CASSPLAGFDEKLFF. CDR3 coding DNA: TGTGCCAGCAGCCCGCTGGCAGGGTTCGATGAAAAACTGTTTTTT.

CDR3 nucleotides: TGTGCCAGCAGCCCCACCGGGACAGGGGACACTGAAGCTTTCTTT. It codes for CASSPTGTGDTEAFF. The genes are TRBV6-5 and TRBJ1-1; 10 positions match TRBD1. V lost 6 bases to trimming and J lost 3 bases; unmatched junction nucleotides: 7. This CDR3 spans 15 amino acids. Germline values: CDR1 MNHEY, CDR2 SVGAGI.

The chain couples TRBV5-4 to TRBJ2-4; the D gene is possibly TRBD1 (6 bases). Germline loops: CDR1 SGHNT, CDR2 YYREEE (reference sequence). The CDR3 is 13 residues long. V was shortened by 5 bases and J by 8 bases, with 14 bases between the two germline ends. The CDR3 loop is CASREQGYDIQYF. DNA for the CDR3: TGTGCCAGCAGGGAACAGGGTTATGACATTCAGTACTTC.

The V gene is TRBV29-1, the J gene TRBJ1-1, with TRBD1 matching 7 bases. The germline gives CDR1 SQVTM, CDR2 ANQGSEA. With 3 bases clipped from V and 5 bases from J, the junction kept 6 bases outside the gene matches. This CDR3 contains 13 residues. The CDR3 sequence is CSVDSGQATEAFF. For the CDR3, the DNA is TGCAGCGTTGATTCAGGACAGGCGACTGAAGCTTTCTTT.

The CDR3 spells CATSRDRLGNYGYTF. DNA of the CDR3: TGTGCCACCAGCAGAGACAGACTAGGCAACTATGGCTACACCTTC. The V and J genes are TRBV15 and TRBJ1-2; no definite D call. Germline CDR1 LNHNV, CDR2 YYDKDF (reference sequence). The CDR3 extends over 15 amino acids. The germline V and J ends were trimmed by 0 bases and 2 bases, with 10 bases remaining between them.

The gene calls are TRBV24-1 and TRBJ1-1; 8 nucleotides align to TRBD1. The CDR3 spans 15 residues. CDR1 is KGHDR, CDR2 SFDVKD, per germline. Trimming removed 3 bases from V and 6 bases from J; junction bases left unmatched: 8. CDR3: CATSDPRQGSPEAFF. The DNA of the CDR3 is TGTGCCACCAGTGATCCCAGACAGGGGAGCCCTGAAGCTTTCTTT.

V usage is TRBV19 and J usage is TRBJ1-1; 7 bases map to TRBD1. With 3 bases clipped from V and 3 bases from J, the junction kept 10 bases outside the gene matches. Germline CDR1 reads LNHDA; CDR2 reads SQIVND (reference sequence). The CDR3 has 16 amino acids. The CDR3 sequence: CASSMGRGYLDTEAFF. CDR3 DNA sequence: TGTGCCAGTAGTATGGGCAGGGGGTATTTAGACACTGAAGCTTTCTTT.

On this clone itself: The sample carries other DNA sequences with the same CDR3. The genes are TRBV5-1 and TRBJ1-1; tentative D call: TRBD1 (5 bases). Germline CDR1 reads SGHRS; CDR2 reads YFSETQ. CDR3 length equals 14 residues. V lost 0 bases to trimming and J lost 5 bases, with 11 bases between them. CDR3 DNA sequence: TGCGCCAGCAGCTTGGATCGGGGGAGTACTGAAGCTTTCTTT. This codes for CASSLDRGSTEAFF.

For this clone: This sample also contains other DNA sequences that code for the same CDR3. This chain connects TRBV29-1 to TRBJ1-2; a weak D match, TRBD1 (5 bases). The CDR3 totals 13 residues. V was clipped by 4 bases and J by 3 bases, with 12 bases between them. CDR1 SQVTM and CDR2 ANQGSEA come from the germline V gene. This CDR3 reads CSVGQGADYGYTF. The CDR3 DNA reads TGCAGCGTTGGGCAGGGCGCCGACTATGGCTACACCTTC.